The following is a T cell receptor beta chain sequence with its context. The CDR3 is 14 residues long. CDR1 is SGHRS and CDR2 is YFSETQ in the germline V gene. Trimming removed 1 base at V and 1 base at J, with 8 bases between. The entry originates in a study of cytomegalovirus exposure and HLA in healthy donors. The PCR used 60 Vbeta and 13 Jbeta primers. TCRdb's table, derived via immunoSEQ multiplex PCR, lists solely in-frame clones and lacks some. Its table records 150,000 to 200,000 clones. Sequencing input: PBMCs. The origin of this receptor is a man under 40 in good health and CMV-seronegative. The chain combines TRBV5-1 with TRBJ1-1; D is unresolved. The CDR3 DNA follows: TGCGCCAGCAGCTTGATCCGGGAGAACACTGAAGCTTTCTTT. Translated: CASSLIRENTEAFF. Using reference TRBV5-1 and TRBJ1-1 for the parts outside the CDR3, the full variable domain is KAGVTQTPRYLIKTRGQQVTLSCSPISGHRSVSWYQQTPGQGLQFLFEYFSETQRNKGNFPGRFSGRQFSNSRSEMNVSTLELGDSALYLCASSLIRENTEAFFGQGTRLTVV.